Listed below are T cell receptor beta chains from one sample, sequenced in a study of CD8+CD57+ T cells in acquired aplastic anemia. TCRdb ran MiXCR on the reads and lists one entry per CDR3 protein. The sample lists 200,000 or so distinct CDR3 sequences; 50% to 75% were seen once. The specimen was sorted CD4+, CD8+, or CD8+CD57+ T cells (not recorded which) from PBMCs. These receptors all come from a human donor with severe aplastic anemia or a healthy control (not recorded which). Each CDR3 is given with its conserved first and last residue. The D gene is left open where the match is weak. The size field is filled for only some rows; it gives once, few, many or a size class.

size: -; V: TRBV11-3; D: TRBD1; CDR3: CASSPTTGGGYTF
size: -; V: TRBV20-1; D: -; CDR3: CSADPGISYEQYF
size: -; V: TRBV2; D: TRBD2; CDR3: CASKIAGGTYEQYF
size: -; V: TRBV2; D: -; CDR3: CASRRSGVTDYEQYF
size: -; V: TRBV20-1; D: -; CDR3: CSAGKGAYEQYF
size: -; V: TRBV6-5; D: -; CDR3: CASSYRQANEKLFF
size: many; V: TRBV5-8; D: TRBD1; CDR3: CASSLLGQSHEQYF
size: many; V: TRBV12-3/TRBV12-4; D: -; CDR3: CASSFIGNTEAFF
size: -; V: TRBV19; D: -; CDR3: CASSPQGFYGYTF
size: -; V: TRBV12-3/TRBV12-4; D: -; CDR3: CASSFVGNTIYF
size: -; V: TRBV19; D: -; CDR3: CASSNLAERVEQYF